What follows are 10 T cell receptor beta chains derived from one specimen sequenced in a study of T cells after yellow fever vaccination. TCRdb reanalysed the 5' RACE reads using MiXCR and keeps one entry per CDR3 protein. The sample includes 300,000 to 400,000 distinct CDR3 sequences, around 4.1% seen only once; the top ten take about 24%. This material consisted of PBMCs, taken 5 days after the yellow fever booster vaccination. Receptors were obtained from a man between 18 and 29 years old who received the YFV17D yellow fever vaccine.

The sample holds a few counts of this clonotype. The chain carries TRBV5-1 and TRBJ1-1, with 9 bases fitting TRBD1. Unmatched junction bases numbered 4, after V lost 4 bases and J lost 0 bases. The CDR3 has 15 residues. The germline V gene has CDR1 SGHRS and CDR2 YFSETQ. The CDR3 coding sequence is TGCGCCAGCAGCGGGGGGACAGGGTTGAACACTGAAGCTTTCTTT. Protein sequence: CASSGGTGLNTEAFF.

This clonotype was recorded at least ten times. V usage is TRBV7-9 and J usage is TRBJ2-6; no reliable D call. CDR3 size: 14 residues. V shed 5 bases and J shed 0 bases, with 5 bases lying between them. Germline values: CDR1 SEHNR, CDR2 FQNEAQ (reference sequence). CDR3 nucleotides: TGTGCCAGCAGCCACAACTCTGGGGCCAACGTCCTGACTTTC. Translating gives CASSHNSGANVLTF.

The V call is TRBV7-2, the J call TRBJ1-2; D remains ambiguous. CDR3 length: 14 amino acids. Looked up from germline, CDR1 is SGHTA and CDR2 is FQGNSA. V was clipped by 5 bases and J by 4 bases, with 14 bases between them. The CDR3 DNA reads as TGTGCCAGCAGCGAGGACGGGATTACCTATGGCTACACCTTC. Protein: CASSEDGITYGYTF.

This clonotype has a handful of counts. The chain carries TRBV7-2 and TRBJ2-3; no clear D. Trimming removed 5 bases from V and 4 bases from J, with 13 bases in between. Germline V gene data show CDR1 as SGHTA and CDR2 as FQGNSA. The CDR3 covers 14 residues. CDR3 amino acids: CASSPRQVADTQYF. In nucleotides, the CDR3 is TGTGCCAGCAGCCCACGCCAGGTTGCAGATACGCAGTATTTT.

In its sample, this clonotype was seen many times. The junction departs from germline at one end; a sequencing error may be responsible. V usage is TRBV12-3 or TRBV12-4 and J usage is TRBJ1-1, with D possibly being TRBD1 (5 bases). The CDR3 spans 13 residues. CDR3 nucleotide sequence: TGCGCCAGCAGCTTGGGGGTAAACACTGAAGCTTTCTTT. Its translation: CASSLGVNTEAFF.

This clonotype was seen ten or more times. This chain joins TRBV7-9 and TRBJ2-7, with TRBD1 as a possible D gene (5 bases). CDR3 length: 13 amino acids. Trimming cost V 3 bases and J 7 bases, with 13 bases left between them. Germline V gene lookup returns CDR1 SEHNR and CDR2 FQNEAQ (reference sequence). The CDR3 DNA follows: TGTGCCAGCAGCTTTCAGGGTCTGGGAGAGCAGTACTTC. As protein: CASSFQGLGEQYF.

V is TRBV21-1 and J is TRBJ2-5; the D call TRBD1 from the table was never checked on the DNA. TRBV21-1 is described as a pseudogene. The CDR3 runs 16 residues. CDR3 loop: CASSTIVRGLGETQYF. CDR3 coding DNA: TGTGCCAGCAGCACCATAGTAAGGGGGTTAGGGGAGACCCAGTACTTC.

The V call is TRBV12-3 or TRBV12-4, the J call TRBJ2-1, with 7 bases fitting TRBD1. CDR3 size: 15 residues. The ends lost 7 bases at V and 3 bases at J; junction bases unmatched: 9. This CDR3 reads CASTNTDRVYNEQFF. The DNA of the CDR3 is TGTGCCAGCACCAACACCGACAGGGTCTACAATGAGCAGTTCTTC.

This clonotype was recorded a few times. This chain uses TRBV7-9 with TRBJ2-3; D uncertain. Per the germline V gene, CDR1 is SEHNR and CDR2 is FQNEAQ (reference sequence). Between the trimmed V and J ends, which lost 1 base and 2 bases, there was a span of 7 bases. This CDR3 comprises 14 residues. As DNA, the CDR3 is TGTGCCAGCAGCTTAGACGGATACACAGATACGCAGTATTTT. Its translation: CASSLDGYTDTQYF.

This clonotype was seen many times. At one end, the junction sequence differs from germline, possibly due to a read error. V and J are TRBV7-7 and TRBJ2-2; TRBD1 matches 9 bases. The CDR3 covers 16 residues. Germline values: CDR1 SSHAT, CDR2 FNYEAQ (reference sequence). This chain's CDR3 is CASSLGTGGNTGELFF. DNA for the CDR3: TGTGCTAGCAGCTTAGGAACAGGGGGCAATACCGGGGAGCTGTTTTTT.